The 29 T cell receptor beta chains reported below all come from one sample, sequenced in a study of T cell responses to AZD1222 COVID-19 vaccine. TCRdb's copy holds only in-frame clones and misses some; the assay was immunoSEQ multiplex PCR. The data hold approximately 170,000 clones, with approximately 94% observed a single time. Source: peripheral blood, taken 28 days after the second AZD1222 dose. These receptors were obtained from an adult who received the AZD1222 COVID-19 vaccine.

The gene calls are TRBV11-2 and TRBJ1-4; D call uncertain. The CDR3 has 12 residues. Per the germline V gene, CDR1 is SGHAT and CDR2 is FQNNGV. The V end was cut by 3 bases, the J end by 7 bases, with 6 bases between. The chain's CDR3 is CASSFYREKLFF. In DNA, the CDR3 is TGTGCCAGCAGCTTTTATCGTGAAAAACTGTTTTTT.

This chain joins TRBV5-1 and TRBJ2-7; D unresolved. V shed 1 base and J shed 3 bases, with 5 bases lying between them. Per germline, CDR1 SGHRS and CDR2 YFSETQ. The CDR3 is 12 residues long. CDR3 coding DNA: TGCGCCAGCAGCTTGTGGGACTACGAGCAGTACTTC. It encodes CASSLWDYEQYF.

CDR3 sequence reads: CASNKGDSGYNEQFF. As DNA, the CDR3 is TGTGCCAGCAATAAGGGGGACAGCGGGTACAATGAGCAGTTCTTC. The V and J genes are TRBV11-2 and TRBJ2-1; D perhaps matches TRBD1 (7 bases). The V end lost 7 bases, the J end lost 4 bases, and 17 bases lay between the germline ends. CDR3 length equals 15 residues. From germline, CDR1 is SGHAT and CDR2 FQNNGV.

This clone was recorded once. This chain links TRBV5-8 with TRBJ1-6, with 7 bases matching TRBD1. The CDR3 length is 15 residues. The germline V gene encodes CDR1 SGHTS and CDR2 YDEGEE. The ends lost 4 bases at V and 4 bases at J; junction bases unmatched: 5. CDR3 loop: CASSDPTGYNSPLHF. In nucleotides, the CDR3 is TGTGCCAGCAGCGATCCGACAGGGTATAATTCACCCCTCCACTTT.

In the case of this clone: Within the sample, other DNA sequences also encode this same CDR3. The rearrangement uses TRBV5-1 and TRBJ2-1; D unclear. The ends were cut back, 2 bases at V and 7 bases at J, with 7 bases in the middle. This CDR3 region has 12 residues. CDR1 SGHRS and CDR2 YFSETQ come from the germline V gene. CDR3 coding DNA: TGCGCCAGCAGCTTAGGTGGGAATGAGCAGTTCTTC. Translating gives CASSLGGNEQFF.

The chain couples TRBV28 to TRBJ1-2; perhaps TRBD1 as D (5 bases). CDR1 is MDHEN and CDR2 is SYDVKM in the germline V gene. The CDR3 length is 15 residues. Trimming shortened V by 5 bases and J by 3 bases, and 16 bases separated the two germline ends. The CDR3 DNA follows: TGTGCCAGCAGTGGGGGTGGGGGTCAGGACTATGGCTACACCTTC. This codes for CASSGGGGQDYGYTF.

This clone was seen once. This chain connects TRBV5-1 to TRBJ2-2, with D perhaps TRBD1 (6 bases). The CDR3 consists of 17 residues. Looked up from germline, CDR1 is SGHRS and CDR2 is YFSETQ. V shed 0 bases and J shed 6 bases, with 18 bases lying between them. The CDR3 coding sequence is TGCGCCAGCAGCTTGGGAACTCAGGGACATCCAGCCGGGGAGCTGTTTTTT. Translated, it gives CASSLGTQGHPAGELFF.

V is TRBV7-2 and J is TRBJ2-2; no definite D call. The V and J ends lost 4 bases and 4 bases respectively, with 13 bases between them. Germline V gene lookup returns CDR1 SGHTA and CDR2 FQGNSA. The CDR3 length is 15 residues. The CDR3 spells CASSSSLGSTGELFF. CDR3 in DNA: TGTGCCAGCAGCTCTTCCCTGGGGTCCACCGGGGAGCTGTTTTTT.

This sequence joins TRBV9 and TRBJ1-5, with TRBD1 matching over 7 bases. The germline gives CDR1 SGDLS, CDR2 YYNGEE. The length of the CDR3 is 15 residues. The junction had 4 bases not matched to a gene; V was cut back by 4 bases and J by 0 bases. CDR3 sequence reads: CASSPGQYSNQPQHF. The CDR3 DNA reads as TGTGCCAGCAGCCCGGGACAGTATAGCAATCAGCCCCAGCATTTT.

This chain links TRBV12-5 with TRBJ2-3; D is undetermined. The germline gives CDR1 LGHNT, CDR2 FRNRAP. The CDR3 has 13 residues. The V end was cut by 0 bases, the J end by 2 bases, with 3 bases between. CDR3 residues: CASGLVNTDTQYF. DNA for the CDR3: TGTGCTAGTGGTTTGGTCAACACAGATACGCAGTATTTT.

This chain connects TRBV7-9 to TRBJ2-5, with a weak D call TRBD2 (5 bases). The CDR3 is 15 amino acids. Trimming stripped 3 bases from V and 5 bases from J, with 16 bases between. Germline V CDR1 and CDR2: SEHNR, FQNEAQ (reference sequence). CDR3 in amino acids: CASSLLVGGQETQYF. In DNA, the CDR3 is TGTGCCAGCAGCTTGCTTGTGGGCGGGCAGGAGACCCAGTACTTC.

The chain recombines TRBV6-1 with TRBJ1-1; tentatively, D is TRBD1 (5 bases). The CDR3 is 14 residues long. Looked up from germline, CDR1 is MNHNS and CDR2 is SASEGT. Deletions cut 2 bases from V and 10 bases from J, with 17 bases between. The DNA of the CDR3 is TGTGCCAGCAGTGAATTTCCAGGGTGGGGAGTAGCTTTCTTT. Translating it yields CASSEFPGWGVAFF.

This clone showed up just a few times. V usage is TRBV30 and J usage is TRBJ1-1, with D possibly matching TRBD1 (5 bases). CDR3 length: 18 residues. V was trimmed by 0 bases and J by 5 bases, leaving 25 bases between them. The germline CDR1 and CDR2 sequences are GTSNPN and SVGIG (reference sequence). This chain's CDR3 is CAWSVPREVPRDKTEAFF. In DNA, the CDR3 is TGTGCCTGGAGTGTACCCAGGGAGGTTCCCCGAGATAAGACTGAAGCTTTCTTT.

This chain joins TRBV28 and TRBJ2-4; D not resolved. The CDR3 is 16 residues long. Germline loops: CDR1 MDHEN, CDR2 SYDVKM. V was cut by 2 bases and J by 0 bases, with 11 bases left in between. This CDR3 reads CASSLSTALAKNIQYF. The DNA for the CDR3 is TGTGCCAGCAGTTTAAGTACTGCACTAGCCAAAAACATTCAGTACTTC. Variable domain in full (rest from reference TRBV28 and TRBJ2-4): DVKVTQSSRYLVKRTGEKVFLECVQDMDHENMFWYRQDPGLGLRLIYFSYDVKMKEKGDIPEGYSVSREKKERFSLILESASTNQTSMYLCASSLSTALAKNIQYFGAGTRLSVL.

The chain uses TRBV18 and TRBJ2-1; TRBD2 aligns across 7 bases. The CDR3 spans 14 residues. CDR1 and CDR2 (germline): KGHSH, LQKENI. The J segment lost 6 bases and the V segment lost 1 base, leaving 3 bases of the junction unmatched. The CDR3, as DNA: TGTGCCAGCTCACCACTAGCGGGTGCCAATGAGCAGTTCTTC. It translates to CASSPLAGANEQFF.

V and J are TRBV9 and TRBJ1-5, with D possibly matching TRBD1 (6 bases). The length of the CDR3 is 17 residues. Germline loops: CDR1 SGDLS, CDR2 YYNGEE. The germline V and J ends were trimmed by 5 bases and 1 base, with 19 bases remaining between them. The CDR3 DNA is TGTGCCAGCAGTCCCGGGGCGGGGGGCGCAAGCAATCAGCCCCAGCATTTT. This encodes CASSPGAGGASNQPQHF. Supplemented by reference TRBV9 and TRBJ1-5, the full variable domain reads DSGVTQTPKHLITATGQRVTLRCSPRSGDLSVYWYQQSLDQGLQFLIQYYNGEERAKGNILERFSAQQFPDLHSELNLSSLELGDSALYFCASSPGAGGASNQPQHFGDGTRLSIL.

The V call is TRBV5-4, the J call TRBJ2-2, with D unclear. Germline V gene data show CDR1 as SGHNT and CDR2 as YYREEE (reference sequence). Trimming cost V 0 bases and J 7 bases, with 7 bases left between them. The CDR3 sequence is 13 residues long. CDR3 in DNA: TGTGCCAGCAGCTTGGATTCACGCGGGGAGCTGTTTTTT. This sequence encodes CASSLDSRGELFF.

This sequence joins TRBV6-2 or TRBV6-3 and TRBJ2-5; D remains ambiguous. Germline V gene lookup returns CDR1 MNHEY and CDR2 SVGEGT. This CDR3 has 12 residues. V lost 2 bases to trimming and J lost 1 base, with 2 bases between them. The CDR3 coding sequence is TGTGCCAGCAGTTACGCCCAAGAGACCCAGTACTTC. This gives the protein CASSYAQETQYF.

The genes are TRBV6-5 and TRBJ1-1; D not certain. Trimming removed 2 bases at V and 0 bases at J, with 13 bases between. The CDR3 extends over 16 amino acids. Germline CDR1 and CDR2: MNHEY and SVGAGI. This chain's CDR3 is CASSYRWGGLNTEAFF. The CDR3 DNA reads TGTGCCAGCAGTTACCGCTGGGGTGGACTGAACACTGAAGCTTTCTTT.

This CDR3 is CASNTLGVEYF. CDR3 DNA sequence: TGTGCCAGCAATACTTTGGGGGTTGAGTACTTC. The chain links TRBV28 to TRBJ2-7; D could derive from TRBD1 or TRBD2 (5 bases each). V lost 7 bases to trimming and J lost 11 bases, with 15 bases between them. CDR1 and CDR2 (germline): MDHEN, SYDVKM. The CDR3 is made up of 11 amino acids.

The rearrangement links TRBV5-1 to TRBJ2-7; TRBD1 might be the D (6 bases). This CDR3 region has 13 residues. The germline V gene has CDR1 SGHRS and CDR2 YFSETQ. V lost 4 bases and J 5 bases, leaving 13 bases between the germline ends. The CDR3 sequence: CASSQTGLDEQYF. In DNA form, the CDR3 reads TGCGCCAGCAGCCAAACAGGGCTGGACGAGCAGTACTTC.

This clone was recorded once. This sequence joins TRBV2 and TRBJ2-4, with 9 bases aligning to TRBD1. The trim removed 6 bases at V and 7 bases at J, leaving 4 bases unmatched. This CDR3 contains 13 residues. Per the germline V gene, CDR1 is SNHLY and CDR2 is FYNNEI. The DNA of the CDR3 is TGTGCCAGCAGGTCCGGACAGGGGAACATTCAGTACTTC. It codes for CASRSGQGNIQYF.

The genes are TRBV6-2 or TRBV6-3 and TRBJ1-5, with D unclear. The CDR3 is made up of 14 amino acids. Germline loops: CDR1 MNHEY, CDR2 SVGEGT. With 4 bases removed from V and 2 bases from J, the gap between germline ends came to 9 bases. The CDR3 coding sequence is TGTGCCAGCAGTTTAGGAGGAGGCAATCAGCCCCAGCATTTT. This translates into CASSLGGGNQPQHF.

The chain links TRBV4-1 to TRBJ1-2; no clear D. CDR3 length: 15 residues. Germline V gives CDR1 MGHRA, CDR2 YSYEKL. V lost 1 base and J lost 4, with 13 bases in between. The CDR3 bases are TGCGCCAGCAGCCAAGGGGGTCGCTTCTCCTATGGCTACACCTTC. Its translation is CASSQGGRFSYGYTF.

The CDR3 region is CASRRGETYGYTF. The CDR3 region has the DNA TGTGCCAGCCGTAGGGGGGAGACATATGGCTACACCTTC. The chain has TRBV6-6 and TRBJ1-2; D is possibly TRBD1 (6 bases). The V end was cut by 8 bases, the J end by 5 bases, with 15 bases between. Germline assignment: CDR1 MNHNY and CDR2 SVGAGI (reference sequence). The CDR3 runs to 13 residues.

The rearrangement links TRBV4-1 to TRBJ2-1; 9 bases are shared with TRBD2. The CDR3 sequence is 20 residues long. V dropped 1 base and J dropped 0; count of bases not matched to a gene: 13. From germline, CDR1 is MGHRA and CDR2 YSYEKL. The DNA for the CDR3 is TGCGCCAGCAGCCAAGGGCGTAGTCCAACTAGCGGGCACTCCTACAATGAGCAGTTCTTC. Residues: CASSQGRSPTSGHSYNEQFF.

In regard to this clone: Other DNA sequences within the sample encode an identical CDR3. The genes are TRBV30 and TRBJ2-7; D gene unclear. The ends were cut back, 3 bases at V and 3 bases at J, with 6 bases in the middle. Germline CDR1 and CDR2: GTSNPN and SVGIG (reference sequence). This CDR3 is 11 amino acids long. Written as DNA, the CDR3 is TGTGCCTGGAGATCGAGCTACGAGCAGTACTTC. As protein: CAWRSSYEQYF.

The V gene is TRBV30, the J gene TRBJ1-4; D is uncertain. The germline V gene encodes CDR1 GTSNPN and CDR2 SVGIG (reference sequence). The CDR3 sequence is 11 residues long. Trimming took off 3 bases at V and 6 bases at J, with 5 bases between the two ends. This CDR3 is CAWRADEKLFF. The CDR3 coding sequence is TGTGCCTGGAGGGCGGATGAAAAACTGTTTTTT.

This clone was counted once. The genes are TRBV7-2 and TRBJ2-7; tentatively, D is TRBD2 (6 bases). This CDR3 has 14 amino acids. The germline gives CDR1 SGHTA, CDR2 FQGNSA. Trimming cost V 5 bases and J 0 bases, with 11 bases left between them. Here the CDR3 DNA reads TGTGCCAGCAGCCTTCGGGGGACCTCCTACGAGCAGTACTTC. It yields the protein CASSLRGTSYEQYF. The complete variable domain, with remaining parts taken from reference TRBV7-2 and TRBJ2-7, reads GAGVSQSPSNKVTEKGKDVELRCDPISGHTALYWYRQSLGQGLEFLIYFQGNSAPDKSGLPSDRFSAERTGGSVSTLTIQRTQQEDSAVYLCASSLRGTSYEQYFGPGTRLTVT.